Presented here are 30 T cell receptor beta chains from one specimen sequenced in a study of cytomegalovirus exposure and HLA in healthy donors. Some clones are missing from TCRdb's copy, which holds only in-frame ones; the method was immunoSEQ multiplex PCR. There are about 250,000 clones in the sample; roughly 87% occur only once, and 9.5% to 15% lies in the top ten. Sequences were obtained from PBMCs. These receptors all come from a man aged 18 to 29 in good health and CMV-seropositive.

The chain joins TRBV2 to TRBJ1-4; D perhaps matches TRBD1 (6 bases). Germline assignment: CDR1 SNHLY and CDR2 FYNNEI. V gave up 3 bases and J gave up 7 bases, with 12 bases separating them. CDR3 size: 14 residues. As DNA, the CDR3 is TGTGCCAGCAGTGATGGTCCCAGGGGTGAAAAACTGTTTTTT. This gives the protein CASSDGPRGEKLFF.

The rearrangement uses TRBV6-6 and TRBJ1-1, with 7 bases that match TRBD1. From germline, CDR1 is MNHNY and CDR2 SVGAGI (reference sequence). V shed 7 bases, J shed 1 base, and the junction held 6 bases outside the gene matches. The CDR3 contains 14 residues. CDR3 DNA sequence: TGTGCCAGCACCTTAGGGGGCGGGAACACTGAAGCTTTCTTT. This codes for CASTLGGGNTEAFF.

The gene calls are TRBV16 and TRBJ1-1; the D is unclear. Germline CDR1 reads KGHSY; CDR2 reads FQNENV. CDR3 length equals 13 residues. The germline V and J ends were trimmed by 5 bases and 3 bases, with 10 bases remaining between them. The CDR3 loop is CASSFARDTEAFF. Here the CDR3 DNA reads TGTGCCAGCAGCTTCGCGCGGGACACTGAAGCTTTCTTT.

This chain connects TRBV5-1 to TRBJ2-3, with 7 bases identical to TRBD1. CDR1 is SGHRS, CDR2 YFSETQ, per germline. The CDR3 spans 13 residues. Trimming took 9 bases from V and 0 from J; bases not matched to a gene: 4. The CDR3 nucleotides read TGCGCCACTTCGACAGGGAGCACAGATACGCAGTATTTT. Protein sequence: CATSTGSTDTQYF.

The V call is TRBV6-1, the J call TRBJ2-7, with a possible D match to TRBD2 (6 bases). The CDR3 is 13 amino acids. Per germline, CDR1 MNHNS and CDR2 SASEGT. V lost 7 bases, J lost 5 bases, and 15 bases lay in between. CDR3 bases: TGTGCCAGCAATGTCGCGGGACTGAACGAGCAGTACTTC. Protein sequence: CASNVAGLNEQYF.

This clone came up a few times. This chain connects TRBV19 to TRBJ2-7; 9 bases are shared with TRBD1. The CDR3 has 15 amino acids. Germline lookup yields CDR1 LNHDA and CDR2 SQIVND (reference sequence). The ends lost 9 bases at V and 5 bases at J; junction bases unmatched: 14. CDR3 nucleotides: TGTGCCAGCCGGATTACAGGGGGCGGAAACCACGAGCAGTACTTC. It encodes CASRITGGGNHEQYF. The variable domain in full, with the rest retrieved from reference TRBV19 and TRBJ2-7, is DGGITQSPKYLFRKEGQNVTLSCEQNLNHDAMYWYRQDPGQGLRLIYYSQIVNDFQKGDIAEGYSVSREKKESFPLTVTSAQKNPTAFYLCASRITGGGNHEQYFGPGTRLTVT.

The V call is TRBV29-1, the J call TRBJ1-2, with D tentatively TRBD1 (6 bases). Germline lookup yields CDR1 SQVTM and CDR2 ANQGSEA. V gave up 3 bases and J gave up 1 base, with 15 bases separating them. The length of the CDR3 is 15 residues. The CDR3 reads CSVETGQTLNYGYTF. CDR3 coding DNA: TGCAGCGTTGAGACCGGACAGACGCTTAACTATGGCTACACCTTC.

This chain links TRBV5-1 with TRBJ1-4; D gene uncertain. The CDR3 length is 12 residues. Germline V gives CDR1 SGHRS, CDR2 YFSETQ. Between the trimmed V and J ends, which lost 1 base and 7 bases, there was a span of 5 bases. The CDR3 region has the DNA TGCGCCAGCAGCTTGTCACGTGAAAAACTGTTTTTT. This encodes CASSLSREKLFF.

As to this clone: Other DNA sequences in the same sample also yield this CDR3. The genes are TRBV5-1 and TRBJ2-5; D is undetermined. Trimming removed 2 bases from V and 5 bases from J, with 4 bases in between. Germline loops: CDR1 SGHRS, CDR2 YFSETQ. The CDR3 runs 11 residues. The CDR3 bases are TGCGCCAGCAGCTTATCGGAGACCCAGTACTTC. Encoded protein: CASSLSETQYF.

The chain joins TRBV6-5 to TRBJ1-1; no clear D gene. CDR1 is MNHEY and CDR2 is SVGAGI in the germline V gene. Trimming removed 5 bases at V and 1 base at J, with 5 bases between. The CDR3 is made up of 12 amino acids. The chain's CDR3 is CASSPRNTEAFF. CDR3 DNA: TGTGCCAGCAGTCCCCGGAACACTGAAGCTTTCTTT.

The chain has TRBV5-5 and TRBJ1-1; D not resolved. The germline gives CDR1 SGHKS, CDR2 YYEKEE (reference sequence). Between the trimmed V and J ends, which lost 5 bases and 3 bases, there was a span of 5 bases. The CDR3 extends over 11 amino acids. This CDR3 reads CASRGYTEAFF. CDR3 DNA: TGTGCCAGCAGAGGGTACACTGAAGCTTTCTTT.

This clone was recorded once. The chain is built from TRBV27 and TRBJ2-7, with unresolved D. The CDR3 runs 16 residues. V shed 3 bases and J shed 4 bases, with 19 bases lying between them. Germline V gene lookup returns CDR1 MNHEY and CDR2 SMNVEV (reference sequence). The CDR3 here is CASSLIIGTRRYEQYF. The CDR3 DNA reads as TGTGCCAGCAGTTTGATCATTGGAACCCGCCGGTACGAGCAGTACTTC.

V and J are TRBV18 and TRBJ2-7, with TRBD1 matching over 9 bases. The CDR3 length is 14 residues. V was pared by 6 bases and J by 9 bases, with 12 bases of the junction left unmatched. Looked up from germline, CDR1 is KGHSH and CDR2 is LQKENI. CDR3 nucleotide sequence: TGTGCCAGCTCTAACGGGAACAGGGGGCAGGGGCAGTACTTC. This encodes CASSNGNRGQGQYF.

The chain carries TRBV4-1 and TRBJ1-1; D remains unclear. This CDR3 region has 14 residues. The V gene's germline CDR1 is MGHRA and CDR2 YSYEKL. With 1 base removed from V and 0 bases from J, the gap between germline ends came to 6 bases. CDR3 in amino acids: CASSQGTMNTEAFF. CDR3 DNA sequence: TGCGCCAGCAGCCAAGGCACCATGAACACTGAAGCTTTCTTT.

This clone was recorded at least ten times. For the CDR3, the DNA is TGTGCCAGCAGCGCTATTTTGGGGGCGAATCAGCCCCAGCATTTT. Encoded protein: CASSAILGANQPQHF. V is TRBV5-5 and J is TRBJ1-5; a possible D gene is TRBD1 (6 bases). The V end was cut by 4 bases, the J end by 4 bases, with 15 bases between. The CDR3 consists of 15 residues. CDR1 and CDR2 from the germline V gene are SGHKS and YYEKEE (reference sequence).

At least ten counts were recorded for this clone. The chain couples TRBV28 to TRBJ1-5; D gene uncertain. Germline V gene data show CDR1 as MDHEN and CDR2 as SYDVKM. V was trimmed by 7 bases and J by 0 bases, leaving 4 bases between them. The CDR3 extends over 12 amino acids. Written as DNA, the CDR3 is TGTGCCAGCACAACTAGCAATCAGCCCCAGCATTTT. It codes for CASTTSNQPQHF.

The genes are TRBV28 and TRBJ2-7, with D maybe TRBD2 (5 bases). Germline V gene data show CDR1 as MDHEN and CDR2 as SYDVKM. The CDR3 sequence is 12 residues long. V lost 2 bases and J 6 bases, leaving 8 bases between the germline ends. CDR3 amino acids: CASSLRGREQYF. In DNA, the CDR3 is TGTGCCAGCAGTTTACGGGGTCGCGAGCAGTACTTC.

The count of this clone is one. In DNA form, the CDR3 reads TGTGCCAGCAGCTTAGGTGTCGATAGGAACACCGGGGAGCTGTTTTTT. This codes for CASSLGVDRNTGELFF. The V call is TRBV7-2, the J call TRBJ2-2; D call uncertain. Germline assignment: CDR1 SGHTA and CDR2 FQGNSA. The ends were cut back, 1 base at V and 1 base at J, with 10 bases in the middle. The CDR3 is 16 amino acids.

This clone has a handful of counts. The rearrangement uses TRBV11-2 and TRBJ1-5, with TRBD1 as a possible D gene (5 bases). This CDR3 comprises 14 residues. The V gene lost 0 bases and the J gene lost 7 bases, with 10 bases spanning the gap. Per the germline V gene, CDR1 is SGHAT and CDR2 is FQNNGV. CDR3 sequence (DNA): TGTGCCAGCAGCTTAGAGGCGGAGGGGCAGCCCCAGCATTTT. Its translation: CASSLEAEGQPQHF. The full variable domain, completed using reference TRBV11-2 and TRBJ1-5, is EAGVAQSPRYKIIEKRQSVAFWCNPISGHATLYWYQQILGQGPKLLIQFQNNGVVDDSQLPKDRFSAERLKGVDSTLKIQPAKLEDSAVYLCASSLEAEGQPQHFGDGTRLSIL.

This clone was seen only a few times. CDR3 DNA: TGTGCCAGCAGCCGATTAGGGTGGGAGACCCAGTACTTC. Protein product: CASSRLGWETQYF. The V call is TRBV2, the J call TRBJ2-5, with D hard to call. The CDR3 runs to 13 residues. The germline V and J ends were trimmed by 6 bases and 5 bases, with 13 bases remaining between them. Germline CDR1 SNHLY, CDR2 FYNNEI.

This chain joins TRBV28 and TRBJ2-7; D is uncertain. The CDR3 runs to 10 residues. The germline V gene encodes CDR1 MDHEN and CDR2 SYDVKM. The V end lost 2 bases, the J end lost 5 bases, and 1 base lay between the germline ends. This CDR3 is CASSLDEQYF. The CDR3 DNA reads TGTGCCAGCAGTTTAGACGAGCAGTACTTC.

The CDR3 DNA reads TGTGCCAGCAGTGAACAGGGCAACTATGGCTACACCTTC. Protein product: CASSEQGNYGYTF. The chain has TRBV27 and TRBJ1-2, with D perhaps TRBD1 (6 bases). Germline CDR1 and CDR2: MNHEY and SMNVEV (reference sequence). Trimming removed 5 bases from V and 2 bases from J, with 9 bases in between. The CDR3 totals 13 residues.

The sample holds one count of this clone. The chain recombines TRBV30 with TRBJ2-1; 11 bases map to TRBD1. Germline V gives CDR1 GTSNPN, CDR2 SVGIG (reference sequence). V lost 2 bases and J lost 4; bases outside the gene matches: 7. The CDR3 covers 16 residues. CDR3 residues: CAWSPTDRGRYNEQFF. The CDR3 bases are TGTGCCTGGAGTCCTACGGACAGGGGGCGTTACAATGAGCAGTTCTTC.

The rearrangement uses TRBV29-1 and TRBJ2-1; a possible D gene is TRBD1 (5 bases). Germline V gene sequence: CDR1 SQVTM, CDR2 ANQGSEA. The germline V and J ends were trimmed by 0 bases and 6 bases, with 21 bases remaining between them. The CDR3 extends over 17 amino acids. DNA of the CDR3: TGCAGCGTTGAAGACCCCGACTCCTCCCAGGGCATCAATGAGCAGTTCTTC. Protein sequence: CSVEDPDSSQGINEQFF.

A single count supports this clone. The chain couples TRBV15 to TRBJ2-5, with TRBD2 matching over 7 bases. The CDR3 totals 14 residues. Trimming cost V 9 bases and J 0 bases; bases outside gene matches: 7. From germline, CDR1 is LNHNV and CDR2 YYDKDF (reference sequence). CDR3 amino acids: CATGRGEYQETQYF. Here the CDR3 DNA reads TGTGCCACGGGTCGGGGGGAGTACCAAGAGACCCAGTACTTC. The full variable domain, with the rest looked up from reference TRBV15 and TRBJ2-5, is DAMVIQNPRYQVTQFGKPVTLSCSQTLNHNVMYWYQQKSSQAPKLLFHYYDKDFNNEADTPDNFQSRRPNTSFCFLDIRSPGLGDTAMYLCATGRGEYQETQYFGPGTRLLVL.

V is TRBV2 and J is TRBJ1-2, with D perhaps TRBD1 (6 bases). The CDR3 covers 14 residues. The ends were cut back, 9 bases at V and 2 bases at J, with 16 bases in the middle. The germline gives CDR1 SNHLY, CDR2 FYNNEI. The DNA of the CDR3 is TGTGCCAGGAGCAGACCGGGACAAAACTATGGCTACACCTTC. Its protein product is CARSRPGQNYGYTF.

This clone was observed once. The CDR3 is CASKSGGEPYEQYF. CDR3 DNA: TGTGCCAGCAAATCAGGGGGTGAGCCCTACGAGCAGTACTTC. The J gene is TRBJ2-7, the V gene TRBV7-9; 7 nucleotides align to TRBD1. CDR3 length: 14 amino acids. J lost 2 bases, V lost 7 bases, and 8 bases had no gene match. CDR1 SEHNR and CDR2 FQNEAQ come from the germline V gene (reference sequence).

The V and J genes are TRBV18 and TRBJ2-1; 7 positions match TRBD2. Unmatched junction bases numbered 10, after V lost 3 bases and J lost 8 bases. The CDR3 covers 15 residues. Germline V gene sequence: CDR1 KGHSH, CDR2 LQKENI. CDR3 sequence: CASSPGRGVVDEQFF. In nucleotides, the CDR3 is TGTGCCAGCTCACCCGGCCGGGGGGTTGTAGATGAGCAGTTCTTC.

J is TRBJ2-1 and V is TRBV11-2; 8 bases match TRBD2. V gave up 5 bases and J gave up 8 bases; unmatched junction bases: 2. Germline CDR1 reads SGHAT; CDR2 reads FQNNGV. CDR3 length: 12 amino acids. In DNA form, the CDR3 reads TGTGCCAGCAGCCTCGGGGGGGATGAGCAGTTCTTC. This translates into CASSLGGDEQFF.

The chain links TRBV13 to TRBJ2-1, with TRBD2 identical over 9 bases. Germline V lookup: CDR1 PRHDT, CDR2 FYEKMQ (reference sequence). CDR3 length: 17 residues. V dropped 5 bases and J dropped 8; count of bases not matched to a gene: 16. For the CDR3, the DNA is TGTGCCAGCAGCCGGACCGGTTTAGCGGGAGACAGCGATGAGCAGTTCTTC. Translated, it gives CASSRTGLAGDSDEQFF.